The present T cell receptor (beta chain) was sequenced within a study of control samples from healthy donors and cancer patients. Profiling relied on immunoSEQ multiplex PCR, and the TCRdb table lists in-frame clones only, not all of them. In the table there are 350,000 to 450,000 clones, more than 80% of which are singletons. The CDR3 has 15 amino acids. The V gene's germline CDR1 is MNHEY and CDR2 SMNVEV (reference sequence). Trimming cost V 4 bases and J 1 base; bases outside gene matches: 6. The sequenced material came from PBMCs. The chain carries TRBV27 and TRBJ1-1; 7 bases are a match to TRBD1. The TCR sequence derives from a man aged 40-49 years with head and neck cancer. Here the CDR3 reads CASSSRQGWNTEAFF. In nucleotides, the CDR3 is TGTGCCAGCAGTTCCCGACAGGGATGGAACACTGAAGCTTTCTTT.